The rows below give T cell receptor beta chains drawn from one sample of a study of blood T cell repertoires in COVID-19. TCRdb's table, derived via immunoSEQ multiplex PCR, lists solely in-frame clones and lacks some. This repertoire shows under 300,000 clones, 90% found once; its top ten account for around 2.3%. Sequenced material: peripheral blood. These receptors all stem from a woman aged 60-70 years with COVID-19, enrolled during active disease. Each CDR3 is given with its conserved first and last residue. D genes are given only for firm matches. The size entry is marked missing in some rows and otherwise reads once, few, many or a size class.

clone_size j_call d_call v_call cdr3_aa cdr3_nt
- TRBJ1-3 TRBD1 TRBV23-1 CASSPDRVGAGNTIYF TGCGCCAGCAGTCCGGACAGGGTAGGAGCTGGAAACACCATATATTTT
- TRBJ1-4 - TRBV6-2/TRBV6-3 CASSYGQLPTNEKLFF TGTGCCAGCAGTTACGGACAGCTACCAACTAATGAAAAACTGTTTTTT
- TRBJ2-7 TRBD1 TRBV11-3 CASSLVRRDREGGSYEQYF TGTGCCAGCAGCTTAGTACGGAGGGACAGGGAAGGGGGAAGCTACGAGCAGTACTTC
- TRBJ1-1 - TRBV30 CASTTGPHAFF TGTGCCTCAACTACAGGCCCCCACGCTTTCTTT
- TRBJ1-1 TRBD1 TRBV19 CASSAGTGAPTEAFF TGTGCCAGTAGTGCCGGGACAGGGGCGCCCACTGAAGCTTTCTTT
few TRBJ2-2 TRBD2 TRBV29-1 CSVLAGTGELFF TGCAGCGTTTTAGCGGGGACCGGGGAGCTGTTTTTT
once TRBJ2-7 - TRBV3-1/TRBV3-2 CASSSPAYVRGRGAYEQYF TGTGCCAGCAGTTCCCCCGCTTATGTCAGGGGCCGTGGGGCCTACGAGCAGTACTTC
once TRBJ1-2 - TRBV3-1/TRBV3-2 CASSDDRRNYGYTF TGTGCCAGCAGTGACGACAGGAGAAACTATGGCTACACCTTC
- TRBJ1-5 TRBD1 TRBV19 CASSIGTGANQPQHF TGTGCCAGTAGTATTGGAACAGGGGCCAATCAGCCCCAGCATTTT
- TRBJ2-3 - TRBV7-3 CASSLANTDTQYF TGTGCCAGCAGCTTAGCGAACACAGATACGCAGTATTTT
- TRBJ2-3 TRBD2 TRBV7-3 CASSPGRGGPDTQYF TGTGCCAGCAGCCCGGGGCGGGGGGGCCCGGATACGCAGTATTTT
once TRBJ1-1 - TRBV27 CASSSTGRSEAFF TGTGCCAGCAGTTCCACAGGGAGATCCGAAGCTTTCTTT
- TRBJ2-7 TRBD1 TRBV29-1 CSVGRTGGYEQYF TGCAGCGTTGGACGGACAGGGGGCTACGAGCAGTACTTC
- TRBJ2-7 TRBD1 TRBV9 CASSAPGTGNHEQYF TGTGCCAGCAGCGCGCCCGGGACAGGAAACCACGAGCAGTACTTC
- TRBJ2-5 - TRBV5-6 CASSRRVTQETQYF TGTGCCAGCAGCCGTCGGGTCACCCAAGAGACCCAGTACTTC
- TRBJ2-2 - TRBV12-3/TRBV12-4 CASREPGTGELFF TGTGCCAGCAGGGAGCCGGGGACCGGGGAGCTGTTTTTT
once TRBJ2-1 - TRBV4-3 CASSLQGGEQFF TGCGCCAGCAGCCTTCAGGGAGGTGAGCAGTTCTTC
- TRBJ2-1 - TRBV7-6 CASSSAAPLGNEQFF TGTGCCAGCAGCTCCGCGGCACCCTTGGGCAATGAGCAGTTCTTC
once TRBJ2-2 - TRBV18 CASSLRGDNTGELFF TGTGCCAGCTCACTCCGGGGAGATAACACCGGGGAGCTGTTTTTT
- TRBJ1-1 TRBD1 TRBV7-2 CASSLLGQGYTEAFF TGTGCCAGCAGCTTATTGGGACAGGGTTATACTGAAGCTTTCTTT
- TRBJ1-3 - TRBV11-2 CASSLGLTSSGNTIYF TGTGCCAGCAGCTTGGGACTTACTAGCTCTGGAAACACCATATATTTT
- TRBJ1-2 - TRBV5-1 CASSPSGQPRGNYGYTF TGCGCCAGCAGTCCGAGTGGACAACCTCGGGGGAACTATGGCTACACCTTC